This TCR beta chain is drawn from a study of blood T cells in healthy people across ages. Notes on the study in general: There was no known CMV status for donors, so expanded clonotype changes were possibly confounded. The long-lived group displayed more naive CD4+ cells, plus higher diversity, than the aged donors did.

Concerning this clonotype itself: Its antigen is not identified.

Healthy Russian Caucasian donors spanned ages about 6 to 90 years. With a J-beta primer mix and a sample-barcoded 5' primer, a second PCR ran roughly 6 to 12 cycles. TCRdb re-called the 5' RACE reads through MiXCR, storing one row per CDR3 protein. The sample carries fewer than 800,000 distinct CDR3 sequences, more than 40% recorded once. Trimming removed 1 base at V and 4 bases at J, with 9 bases between. The CDR3 extends over 14 amino acids. The germline gives CDR1 KGHSH, CDR2 LQKENI. This TCR came from a woman aged 60 to 75 in good health. The chain is built from TRBV18 and TRBJ2-3, with unresolved D. The sequencing input was blood. The CDR3 DNA reads as TGTGCCAGCTCACCACTGTCAGGTCCAGATACGCAGTATTTT. As protein: CASSPLSGPDTQYF.